This TCR beta chain came from a study of graft-versus-host responses after intestinal transplantation. Libraries were prepared by immunoSEQ multiplex PCR; TCRdb keeps only in-frame clonotypes and omits some of them. This sample has around 96,000 clones, with about 93% found just once. CDR3 length: 18 residues. The germline gives CDR1 SGDLS, CDR2 YYNGEE. With 4 bases clipped from V and 4 bases from J, the junction kept 15 bases outside the gene matches. The sequence derives from a human patient who received an intestinal transplant, so some T cells may come from the graft donor. This sequence joins TRBV9 and TRBJ2-3; 10 bases are shared with TRBD2. Sequences were derived from PBMCs, sampled roughly 450 days after intestinal transplant. The CDR3 DNA is TGTGCCAGCAGCCCCCGGTCAGCGGGGGGGCGGGGGTCAGATACGCAGTATTTT. It specifies CASSPRSAGGRGSDTQYF. Looking up the rest from reference TRBV9 and TRBJ2-3 gives the full variable domain: DSGVTQTPKHLITATGQRVTLRCSPRSGDLSVYWYQQSLDQGLQFLIQYYNGEERAKGNILERFSAQQFPDLHSELNLSSLELGDSALYFCASSPRSAGGRGSDTQYFGPGTRLTVL.